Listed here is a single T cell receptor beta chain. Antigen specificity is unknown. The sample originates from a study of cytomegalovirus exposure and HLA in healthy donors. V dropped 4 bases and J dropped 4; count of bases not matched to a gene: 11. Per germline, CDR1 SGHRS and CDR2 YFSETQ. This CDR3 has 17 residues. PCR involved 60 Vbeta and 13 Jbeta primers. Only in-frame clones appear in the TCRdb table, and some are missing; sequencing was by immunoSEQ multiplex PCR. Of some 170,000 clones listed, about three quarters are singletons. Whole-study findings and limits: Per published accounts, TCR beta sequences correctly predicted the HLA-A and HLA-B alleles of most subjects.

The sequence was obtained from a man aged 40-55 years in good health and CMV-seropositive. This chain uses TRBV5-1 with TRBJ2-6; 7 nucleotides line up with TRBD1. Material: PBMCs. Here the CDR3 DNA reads TGCGCCAGCAGCCGTAGATCGACAGGGTCAGGGGCCAACGTCCTGACTTTC. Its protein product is CASSRRSTGSGANVLTF. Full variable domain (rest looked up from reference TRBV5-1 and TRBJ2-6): KAGVTQTPRYLIKTRGQQVTLSCSPISGHRSVSWYQQTPGQGLQFLFEYFSETQRNKGNFPGRFSGRQFSNSRSEMNVSTLELGDSALYLCASSRRSTGSGANVLTFGAGSRLTVL.